The clone carrying this TCR beta chain appeared a single time. This sample is part of a study of cytomegalovirus exposure and HLA in healthy donors. Across the study: Within an early data release were 80 million to 90 million unique TCRs drawn from HLA-typed donors. Clustering assigned approximately 78% of the approximately 430 genotyped donors to the Caucasian-associated ancestry cluster.

At collection, donors were nominally healthy, but unrecorded immune exposures were probable. Primers included in the PCR were 60 Vbeta and 13 Jbeta primers. Repertoires were generated with immunoSEQ multiplex PCR, while TCRdb's copy carries only in-frame clones and drops some. The sample contains over 100,000 clones, about 79% of which appear only once. The CDR3 runs 13 residues. Germline V gene sequence: CDR1 SQVTM, CDR2 ANQGSEA. V gave up 4 bases and J gave up 4 bases; unmatched junction bases: 5. The TCR sequence derives from a female donor in good health and CMV-seropositive. The specimen sequenced was PBMCs. The chain joins TRBV29-1 to TRBJ2-7, with TRBD1 identical over 9 bases. The CDR3 nucleotides are TGCAGCGTTGCGGGACAGGGTCCGTACGAGCAGTACTTC. Translation gives CSVAGQGPYEQYF.